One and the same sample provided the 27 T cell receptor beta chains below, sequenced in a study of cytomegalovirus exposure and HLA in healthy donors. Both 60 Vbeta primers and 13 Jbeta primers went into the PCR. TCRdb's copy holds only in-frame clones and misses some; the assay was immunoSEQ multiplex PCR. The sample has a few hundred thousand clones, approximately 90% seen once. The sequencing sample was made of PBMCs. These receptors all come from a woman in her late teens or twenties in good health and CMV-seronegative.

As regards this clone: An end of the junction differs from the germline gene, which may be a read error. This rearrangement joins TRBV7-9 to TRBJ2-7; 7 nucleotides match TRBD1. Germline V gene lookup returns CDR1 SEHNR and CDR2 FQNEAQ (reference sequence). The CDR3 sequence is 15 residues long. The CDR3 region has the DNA TGTTCCAGCAGCTTAGTTCCGGGACAGTTCTACGAGCAGTACTTC. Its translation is CSSSLVPGQFYEQYF.

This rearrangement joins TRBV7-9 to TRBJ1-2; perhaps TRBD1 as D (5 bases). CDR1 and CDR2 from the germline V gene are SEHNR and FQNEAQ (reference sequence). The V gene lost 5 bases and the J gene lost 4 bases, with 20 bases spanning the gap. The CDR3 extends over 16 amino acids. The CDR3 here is CASSPGPSGVGYGYTF. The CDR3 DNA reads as TGTGCCAGCAGCCCCGGTCCCTCGGGGGTAGGCTATGGCTACACCTTC.

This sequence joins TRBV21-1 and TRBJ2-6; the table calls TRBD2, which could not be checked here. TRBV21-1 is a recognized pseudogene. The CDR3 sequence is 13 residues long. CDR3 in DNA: TGTGCCAGACCCCCGCGGGGGGCCAACGTCCTGACTTTC. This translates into CARPPRGANVLTF.

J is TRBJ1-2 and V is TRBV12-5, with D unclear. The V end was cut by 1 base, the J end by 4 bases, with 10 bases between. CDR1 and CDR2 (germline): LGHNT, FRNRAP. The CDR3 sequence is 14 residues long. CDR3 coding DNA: TGTGCTAGTGGTTTGGGCCAGCGTTCCTATGGCTACACCTTC. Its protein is CASGLGQRSYGYTF.

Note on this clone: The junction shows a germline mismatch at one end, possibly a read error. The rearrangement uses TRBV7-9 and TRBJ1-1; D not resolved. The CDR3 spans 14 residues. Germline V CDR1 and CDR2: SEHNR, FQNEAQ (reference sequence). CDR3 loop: CSSSLEAGHTEAFF. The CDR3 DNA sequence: TGTTCCAGCAGCTTAGAAGCAGGCCACACTGAAGCTTTCTTT.

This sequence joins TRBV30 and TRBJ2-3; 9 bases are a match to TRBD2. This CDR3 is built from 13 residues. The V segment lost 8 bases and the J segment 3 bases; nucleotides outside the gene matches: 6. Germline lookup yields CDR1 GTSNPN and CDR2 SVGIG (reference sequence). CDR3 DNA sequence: TGTGCCCTAGCAGCGGGGGGAACAGATACGCAGTATTTT. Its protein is CALAAGGTDTQYF. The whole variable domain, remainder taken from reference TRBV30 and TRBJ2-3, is SQTIHQWPATLVQPVGSPLSLECTVEGTSNPNLYWYRQAAGRGLQLLFYSVGIGQISSEVPQNLSASRPQDRQFILSSKKLLLSDSGFYLCALAAGGTDTQYFGPGTRLTVL.

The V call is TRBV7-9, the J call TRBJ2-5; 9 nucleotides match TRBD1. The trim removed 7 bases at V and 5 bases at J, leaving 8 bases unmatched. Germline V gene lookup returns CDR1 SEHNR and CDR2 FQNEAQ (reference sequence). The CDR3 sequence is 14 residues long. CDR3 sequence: CASTRDRVWETQYF. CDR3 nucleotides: TGTGCCAGCACGCGGGACAGGGTGTGGGAGACCCAGTACTTC.

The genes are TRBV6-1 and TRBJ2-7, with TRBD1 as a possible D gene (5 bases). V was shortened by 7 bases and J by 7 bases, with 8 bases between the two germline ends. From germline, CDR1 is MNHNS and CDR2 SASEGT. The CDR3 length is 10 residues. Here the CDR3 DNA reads TGTGCCAGCATTGCAGGGGAGCAGTACTTC. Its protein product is CASIAGEQYF.

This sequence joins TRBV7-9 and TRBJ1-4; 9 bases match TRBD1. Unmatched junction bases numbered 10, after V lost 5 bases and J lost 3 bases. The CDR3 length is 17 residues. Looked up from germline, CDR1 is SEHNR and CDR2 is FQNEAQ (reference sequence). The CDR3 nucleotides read TGTGCCAGCAGCGTCCTCCGGGACAGGGCCCCTAATGAAAAACTGTTTTTT. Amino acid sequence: CASSVLRDRAPNEKLFF.

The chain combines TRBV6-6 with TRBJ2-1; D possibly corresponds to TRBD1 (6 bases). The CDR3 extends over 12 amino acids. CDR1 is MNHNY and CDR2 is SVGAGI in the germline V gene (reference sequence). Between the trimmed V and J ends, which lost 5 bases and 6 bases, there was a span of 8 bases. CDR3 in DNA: TGTGCCAGCAGTACACAGGGCAATGAGCAGTTCTTC. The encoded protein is CASSTQGNEQFF.

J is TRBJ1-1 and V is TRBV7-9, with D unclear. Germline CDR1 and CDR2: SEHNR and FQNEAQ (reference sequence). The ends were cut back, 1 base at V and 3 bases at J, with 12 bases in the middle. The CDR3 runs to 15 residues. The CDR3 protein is CASSLGGGGHTEAFF. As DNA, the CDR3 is TGTGCCAGCAGCTTAGGTGGCGGAGGGCACACTGAAGCTTTCTTT. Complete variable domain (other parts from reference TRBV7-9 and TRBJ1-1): DTGVSQNPRHKITKRGQNVTFRCDPISEHNRLYWYRQTLGQGPEFLTYFQNEAQLEKSRLLSDRFSAERPKGSFSTLEIQRTEQGDSAMYLCASSLGGGGHTEAFFGQGTRLTVV.

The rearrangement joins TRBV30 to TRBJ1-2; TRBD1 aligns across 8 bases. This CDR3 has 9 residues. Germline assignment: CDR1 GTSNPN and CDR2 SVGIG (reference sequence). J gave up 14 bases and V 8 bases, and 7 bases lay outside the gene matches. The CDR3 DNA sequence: TGTGCCGGGGGACAGGAGATAACCTTC. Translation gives CAGGQEITF.

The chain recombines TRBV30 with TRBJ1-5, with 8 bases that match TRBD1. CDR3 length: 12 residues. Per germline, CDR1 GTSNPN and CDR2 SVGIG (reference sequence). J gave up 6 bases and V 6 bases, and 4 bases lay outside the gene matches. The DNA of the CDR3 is TGTGCCTGCTCAGGGGGCAGTCAGCCCCAGCATTTT. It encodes CACSGGSQPQHF. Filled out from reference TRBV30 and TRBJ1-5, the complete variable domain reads SQTIHQWPATLVQPVGSPLSLECTVEGTSNPNLYWYRQAAGRGLQLLFYSVGIGQISSEVPQNLSASRPQDRQFILSSKKLLLSDSGFYLCACSGGSQPQHFGDGTRLSIL.

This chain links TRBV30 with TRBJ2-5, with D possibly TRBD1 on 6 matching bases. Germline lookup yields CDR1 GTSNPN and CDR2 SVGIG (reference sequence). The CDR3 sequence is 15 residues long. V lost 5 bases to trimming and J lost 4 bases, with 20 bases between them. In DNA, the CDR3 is TGTGCCTGGGCCTCACAAGGGGGTCGCCCAGAGACCCAGTACTTC. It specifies CAWASQGGRPETQYF.

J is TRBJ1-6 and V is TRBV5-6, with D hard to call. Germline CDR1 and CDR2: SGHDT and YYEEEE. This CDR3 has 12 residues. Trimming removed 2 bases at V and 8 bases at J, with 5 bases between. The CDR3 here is CASSFIDSPLHF. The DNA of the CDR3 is TGTGCCAGCAGCTTTATCGATTCACCCCTCCACTTT.

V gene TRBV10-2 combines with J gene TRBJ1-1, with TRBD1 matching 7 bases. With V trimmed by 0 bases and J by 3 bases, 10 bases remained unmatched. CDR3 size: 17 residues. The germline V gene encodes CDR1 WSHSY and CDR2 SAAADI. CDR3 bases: TGCGCCAGCAGTGAGTCGACGACAGGGAGATTCGACACTGAAGCTTTCTTT. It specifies CASSESTTGRFDTEAFF.

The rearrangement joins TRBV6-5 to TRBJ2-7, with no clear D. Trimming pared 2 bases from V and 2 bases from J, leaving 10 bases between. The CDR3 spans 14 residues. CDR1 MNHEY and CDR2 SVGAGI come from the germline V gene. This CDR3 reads CASSYKREAYEQYF. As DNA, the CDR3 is TGTGCCAGCAGTTACAAGCGAGAAGCCTACGAGCAGTACTTC.

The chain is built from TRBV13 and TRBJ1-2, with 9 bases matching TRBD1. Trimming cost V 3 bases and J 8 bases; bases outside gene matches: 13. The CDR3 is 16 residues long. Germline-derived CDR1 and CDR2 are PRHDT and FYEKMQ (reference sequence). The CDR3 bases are TGTGCCAGCAGCTTGGGACAGGGAACGCTCTGGGACGGCTACACCTTC. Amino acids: CASSLGQGTLWDGYTF.

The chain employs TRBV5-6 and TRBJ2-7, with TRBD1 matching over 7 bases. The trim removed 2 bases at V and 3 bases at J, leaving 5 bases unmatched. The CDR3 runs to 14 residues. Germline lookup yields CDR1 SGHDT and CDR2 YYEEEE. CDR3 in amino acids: CASSFGGTVYEQYF. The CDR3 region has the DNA TGTGCCAGCAGCTTTGGTGGGACAGTCTACGAGCAGTACTTC. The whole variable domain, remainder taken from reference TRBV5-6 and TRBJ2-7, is DAGVTQSPTHLIKTRGQQVTLRCSPKSGHDTVSWYQQALGQGPQFIFQYYEEEERQRGNFPDRFSGHQFPNYSSELNVNALLLGDSALYLCASSFGGTVYEQYFGPGTRLTVT.

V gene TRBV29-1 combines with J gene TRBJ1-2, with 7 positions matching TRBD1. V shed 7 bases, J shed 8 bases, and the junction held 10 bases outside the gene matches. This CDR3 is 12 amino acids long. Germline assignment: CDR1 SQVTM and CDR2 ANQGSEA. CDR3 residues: CSAPDRAVGYTF. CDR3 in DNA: TGCAGCGCGCCTGACAGGGCGGTCGGCTACACCTTC.

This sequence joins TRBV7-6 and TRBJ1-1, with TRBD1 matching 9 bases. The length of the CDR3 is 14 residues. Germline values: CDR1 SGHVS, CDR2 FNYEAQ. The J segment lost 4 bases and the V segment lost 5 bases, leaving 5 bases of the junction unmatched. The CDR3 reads CASSVGQGTTEAFF. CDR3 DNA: TGTGCCAGCAGCGTAGGACAGGGGACCACTGAAGCTTTCTTT.

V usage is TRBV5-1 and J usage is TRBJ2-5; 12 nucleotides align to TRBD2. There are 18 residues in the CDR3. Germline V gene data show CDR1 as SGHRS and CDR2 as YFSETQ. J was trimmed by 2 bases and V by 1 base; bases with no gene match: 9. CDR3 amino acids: CASSLSRTSGELQETQYF. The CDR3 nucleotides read TGCGCCAGCAGCTTGTCTAGGACTAGCGGGGAACTACAAGAGACCCAGTACTTC.

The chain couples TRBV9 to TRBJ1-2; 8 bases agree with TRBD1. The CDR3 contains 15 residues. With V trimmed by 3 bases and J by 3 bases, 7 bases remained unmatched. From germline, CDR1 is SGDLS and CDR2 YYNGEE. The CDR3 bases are TGTGCCAGCAGCGCCAACCAGGGGGCCCACTATGGCTACACCTTC. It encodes CASSANQGAHYGYTF.

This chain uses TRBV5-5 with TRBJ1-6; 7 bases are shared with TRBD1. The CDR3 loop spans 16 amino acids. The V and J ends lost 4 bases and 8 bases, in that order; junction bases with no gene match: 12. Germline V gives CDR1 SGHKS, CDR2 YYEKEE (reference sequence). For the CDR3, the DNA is TGTGCCAGCAGCCCGGAACCTAGACAGGGTCATTCACCCCTCCACTTT. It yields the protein CASSPEPRQGHSPLHF.

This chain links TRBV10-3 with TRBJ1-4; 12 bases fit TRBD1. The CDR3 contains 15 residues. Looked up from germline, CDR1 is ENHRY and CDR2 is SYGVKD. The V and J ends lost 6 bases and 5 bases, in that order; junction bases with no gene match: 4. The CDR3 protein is CAIRGDRGLNEKLFF. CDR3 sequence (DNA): TGTGCCATCAGAGGGGACAGGGGGCTAAATGAAAAACTGTTTTTT.

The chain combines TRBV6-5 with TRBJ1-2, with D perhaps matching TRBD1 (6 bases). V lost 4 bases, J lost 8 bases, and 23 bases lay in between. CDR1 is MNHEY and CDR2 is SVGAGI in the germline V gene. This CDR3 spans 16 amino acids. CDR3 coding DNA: TGTGCCAGCAGTTTATATAACCGACAGGTCCCTGGAGGCTACACCTTC. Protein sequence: CASSLYNRQVPGGYTF.

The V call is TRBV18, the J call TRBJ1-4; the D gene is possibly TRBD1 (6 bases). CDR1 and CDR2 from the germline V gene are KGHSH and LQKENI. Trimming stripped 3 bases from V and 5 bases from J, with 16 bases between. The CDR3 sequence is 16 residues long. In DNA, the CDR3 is TGTGCCAGCTCACCTGTCAGGGGAGGGATCAATGAAAAACTGTTTTTT. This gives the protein CASSPVRGGINEKLFF.